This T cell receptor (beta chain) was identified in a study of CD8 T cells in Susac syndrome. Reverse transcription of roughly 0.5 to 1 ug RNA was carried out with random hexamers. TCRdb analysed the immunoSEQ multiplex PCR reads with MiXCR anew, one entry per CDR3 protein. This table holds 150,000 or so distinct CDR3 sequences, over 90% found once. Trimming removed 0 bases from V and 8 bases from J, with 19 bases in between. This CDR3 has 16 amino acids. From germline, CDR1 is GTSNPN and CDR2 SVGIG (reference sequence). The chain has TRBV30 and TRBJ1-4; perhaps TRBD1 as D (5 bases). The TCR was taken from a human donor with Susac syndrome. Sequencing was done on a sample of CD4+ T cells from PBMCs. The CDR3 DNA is TGTGCCTGGAGTGTAGGGTCGCAGGGAATTCGGGAAAAACTGTTTTTT. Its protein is CAWSVGSQGIREKLFF.